This section outlines one TCR beta chain sequence together with its context. Its antigen is unidentified. The data derive from a study of T-cell memory formation after mild COVID-19. The study's findings and limits: Some clones that responded were present in memory (sampled pre-infection), which suggests cross-reactive memory joined.

TCRdb fed the 5' RACE reads into MiXCR, producing one record per CDR3 protein. The sample lists 350,000 to 500,000 distinct CDR3 sequences; 15% to 20% were seen once. CDR1 MDHEN and CDR2 SYDVKM come from the germline V gene. This CDR3 comprises 14 residues. Trimming shortened V by 1 base and J by 6 bases, and 10 bases separated the two germline ends. The sequence derives from a young man who had mild COVID-19 (a few samples of this study predate the infection). Cell type and time point are not known. The rearrangement links TRBV28 to TRBJ2-1; TRBD2 might be the D (5 bases). The sample was PBMCs or a T cell subset sorted from them (not recorded which). Here the CDR3 reads CASSLLEGSNEQFF. CDR3 DNA: TGTGCCAGCAGTTTATTGGAAGGGAGCAATGAGCAGTTCTTC. Based on the CDR3 plus reference TRBV28 and TRBJ2-1, the full variable domain is DVKVTQSSRYLVKRTGEKVFLECVQDMDHENMFWYRQDPGLGLRLIYFSYDVKMKEKGDIPEGYSVSREKKERFSLILESASTNQTSMYLCASSLLEGSNEQFFGPGTRLTVL.